Detailed here is one TCR beta chain. Naive CD8 cells were CD45RO-negative, positively selected for CCR7, excluding terminally differentiated effector memory CD45RA+ cells. The data were taken from a study of shared clonotypes between healthy human individuals. Sequencing used immunoSEQ multiplex PCR; TCRdb keeps in-frame clones, though not all of them. The sample has approximately 650,000 clones; roughly 95% are singletons. The CDR3 loop spans 15 amino acids. From germline, CDR1 is SGHVS and CDR2 FQNEAQ. Trimming shortened V by 2 bases and J by 1 base, and 12 bases separated the two germline ends. The sequence came from a woman younger than 45 in good health. Sequenced material: naive CD8+ T cells sorted from blood. This chain connects TRBV7-8 to TRBJ2-7; D is unresolved. CDR3 loop: CASSLSRLLSYEQYF. DNA of the CDR3: TGTGCCAGCAGCTTAAGTCGCCTCTTATCCTACGAGCAGTACTTC.